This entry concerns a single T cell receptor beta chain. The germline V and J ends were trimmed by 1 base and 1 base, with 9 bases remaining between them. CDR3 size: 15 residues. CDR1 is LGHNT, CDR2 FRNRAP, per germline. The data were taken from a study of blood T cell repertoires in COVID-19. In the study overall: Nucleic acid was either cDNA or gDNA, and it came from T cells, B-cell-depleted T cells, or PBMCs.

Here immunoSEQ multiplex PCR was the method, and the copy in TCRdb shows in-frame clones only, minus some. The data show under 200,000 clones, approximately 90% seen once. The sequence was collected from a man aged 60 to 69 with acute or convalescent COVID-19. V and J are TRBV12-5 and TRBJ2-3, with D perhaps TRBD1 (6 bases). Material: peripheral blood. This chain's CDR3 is CASGLGSGGTDTQYF. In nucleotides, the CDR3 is TGTGCTAGTGGTTTGGGCTCAGGGGGCACAGATACGCAGTATTTT.